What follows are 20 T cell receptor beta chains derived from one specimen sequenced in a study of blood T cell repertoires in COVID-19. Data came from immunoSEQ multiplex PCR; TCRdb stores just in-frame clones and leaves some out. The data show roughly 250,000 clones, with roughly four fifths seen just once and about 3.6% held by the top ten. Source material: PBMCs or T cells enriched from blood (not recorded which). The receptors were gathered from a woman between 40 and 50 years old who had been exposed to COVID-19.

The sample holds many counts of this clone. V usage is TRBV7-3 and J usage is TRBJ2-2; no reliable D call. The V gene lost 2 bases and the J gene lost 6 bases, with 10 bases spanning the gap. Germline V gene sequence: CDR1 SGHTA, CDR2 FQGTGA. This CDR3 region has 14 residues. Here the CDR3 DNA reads TGTGCCAGCAGCTTAGGCGTCCTAGCCGGGGAGCTGTTTTTT. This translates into CASSLGVLAGELFF.

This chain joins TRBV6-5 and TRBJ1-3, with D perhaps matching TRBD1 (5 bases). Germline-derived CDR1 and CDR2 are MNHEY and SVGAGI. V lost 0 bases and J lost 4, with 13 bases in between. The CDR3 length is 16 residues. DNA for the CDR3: TGTGCCAGCAGTTACTCGGCAGGGTTCGGGGGAAACACCATATATTTT. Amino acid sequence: CASSYSAGFGGNTIYF.

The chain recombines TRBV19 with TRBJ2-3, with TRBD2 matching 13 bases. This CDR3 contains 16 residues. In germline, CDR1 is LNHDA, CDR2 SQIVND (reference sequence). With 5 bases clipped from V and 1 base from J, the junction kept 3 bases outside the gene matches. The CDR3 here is CASSPGTSGGTDTQYF. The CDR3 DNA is TGTGCCAGTAGTCCCGGGACTAGCGGGGGCACAGATACGCAGTATTTT.

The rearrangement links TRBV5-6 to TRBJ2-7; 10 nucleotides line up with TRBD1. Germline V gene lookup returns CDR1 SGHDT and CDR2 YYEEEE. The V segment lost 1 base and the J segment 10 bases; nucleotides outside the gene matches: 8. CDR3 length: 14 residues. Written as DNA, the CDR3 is TGTGCCAGCAGCTTGACCCGAGGGACAGGGGCCCAGTACTTC. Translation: CASSLTRGTGAQYF.

CDR3 protein: CASSLGTGLFDEQFF. CDR3 sequence (DNA): TGTGCCAGCAGTTTAGGGACAGGGTTGTTCGATGAGCAGTTCTTC. This chain joins TRBV27 and TRBJ2-1; the match to TRBD1 covers 9 bases. Losses at the gene ends were 2 bases for V and 8 bases for J; bases not matched to a gene: 7. There are 15 residues in the CDR3. The V gene's germline CDR1 is MNHEY and CDR2 SMNVEV (reference sequence).

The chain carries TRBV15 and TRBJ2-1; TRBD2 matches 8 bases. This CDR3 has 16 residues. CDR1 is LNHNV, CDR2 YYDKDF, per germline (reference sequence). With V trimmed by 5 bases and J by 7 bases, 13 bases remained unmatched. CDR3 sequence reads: CATSDTGGVFSNEQFF. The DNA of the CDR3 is TGTGCCACCAGCGATACCGGGGGGGTCTTTTCTAATGAGCAGTTCTTC.

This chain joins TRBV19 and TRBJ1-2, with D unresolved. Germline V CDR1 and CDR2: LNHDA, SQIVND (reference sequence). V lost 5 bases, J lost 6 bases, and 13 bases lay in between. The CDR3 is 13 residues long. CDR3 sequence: CASSFPVGDGYTF. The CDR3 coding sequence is TGTGCCAGTAGTTTTCCCGTGGGCGATGGCTACACCTTC.

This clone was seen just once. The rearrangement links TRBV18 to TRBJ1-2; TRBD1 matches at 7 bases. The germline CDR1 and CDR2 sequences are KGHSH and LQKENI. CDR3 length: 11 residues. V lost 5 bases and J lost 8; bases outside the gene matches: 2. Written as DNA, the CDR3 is TGTGCCAGCTCAGGGGACAGAGGCTACACCTTC. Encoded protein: CASSGDRGYTF.

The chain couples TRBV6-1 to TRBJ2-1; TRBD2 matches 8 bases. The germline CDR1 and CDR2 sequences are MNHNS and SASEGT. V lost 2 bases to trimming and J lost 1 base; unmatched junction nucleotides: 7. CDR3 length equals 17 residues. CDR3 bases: TGTGCCAGCAGTGAACCCCGGGGGGGGAGTTCCTACAATGAGCAGTTCTTC. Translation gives CASSEPRGGSSYNEQFF.

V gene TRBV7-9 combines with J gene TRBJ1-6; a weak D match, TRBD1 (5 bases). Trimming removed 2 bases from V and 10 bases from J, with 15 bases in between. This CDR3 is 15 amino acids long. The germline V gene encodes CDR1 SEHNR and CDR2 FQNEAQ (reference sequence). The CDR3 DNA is TGTGCCAGCAGCTTAAGTCGGCAGGGTTTCTCACCCCTCCACTTT. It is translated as CASSLSRQGFSPLHF.

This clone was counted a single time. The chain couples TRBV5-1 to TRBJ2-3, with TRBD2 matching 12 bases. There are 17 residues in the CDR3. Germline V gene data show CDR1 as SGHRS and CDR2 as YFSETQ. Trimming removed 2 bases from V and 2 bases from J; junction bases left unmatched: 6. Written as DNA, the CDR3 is TGCGCCAGCAGCTTAGTCACTAGCGGGGGGCTCACAGATACGCAGTATTTT. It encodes CASSLVTSGGLTDTQYF.

CDR3 sequence (DNA): TGTGCCAGCAGCCTCCGACAGGGTGGAGGGGAAGCTTTCTTT. It is translated as CASSLRQGGGEAFF. The J gene is TRBJ1-1, the V gene TRBV3-1 (or the pseudogene TRBV3-2); TRBD1 aligns across 7 bases. This CDR3 comprises 14 residues. Germline V gene lookup returns CDR1 LGHDT and CDR2 YNNKEL (reference sequence). Trimming removed 4 bases from V and 8 bases from J; junction bases left unmatched: 10.

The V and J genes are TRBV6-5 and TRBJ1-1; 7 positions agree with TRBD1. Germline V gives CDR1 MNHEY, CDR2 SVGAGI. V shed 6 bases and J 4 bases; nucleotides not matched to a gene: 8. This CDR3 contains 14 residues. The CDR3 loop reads CASSPRSGGTEAFF. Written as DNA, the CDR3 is TGTGCCAGCAGCCCCCGGTCAGGGGGCACTGAAGCTTTCTTT.

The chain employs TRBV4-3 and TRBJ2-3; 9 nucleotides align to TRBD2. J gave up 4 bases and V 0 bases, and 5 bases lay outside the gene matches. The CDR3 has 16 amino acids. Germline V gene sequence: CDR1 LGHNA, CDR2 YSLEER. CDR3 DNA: TGCGCCAGCAGCCAAGAGTGGCGGGGGGGAGCAGATACGCAGTATTTT. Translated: CASSQEWRGGADTQYF.

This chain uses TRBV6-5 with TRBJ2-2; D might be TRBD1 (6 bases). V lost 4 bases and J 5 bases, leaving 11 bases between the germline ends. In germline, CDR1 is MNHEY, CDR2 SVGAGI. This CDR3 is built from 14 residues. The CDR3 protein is CASSSGTMTGELFF. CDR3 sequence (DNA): TGTGCCAGCAGTTCCGGGACAATGACCGGGGAGCTGTTTTTT.

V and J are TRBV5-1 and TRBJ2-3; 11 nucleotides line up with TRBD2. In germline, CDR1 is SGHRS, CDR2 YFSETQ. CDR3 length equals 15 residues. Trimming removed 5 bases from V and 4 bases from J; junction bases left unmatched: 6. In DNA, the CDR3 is TGCGCCAGCAGGCTAGCGGGGGGCGGCGCAGATACGCAGTATTTT. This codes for CASRLAGGGADTQYF.

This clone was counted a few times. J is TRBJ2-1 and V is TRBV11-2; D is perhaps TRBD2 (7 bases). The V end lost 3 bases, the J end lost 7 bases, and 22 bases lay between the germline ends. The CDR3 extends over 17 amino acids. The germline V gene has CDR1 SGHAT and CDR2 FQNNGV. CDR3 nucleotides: TGTGCCAGCAGCTTCAACACCTTCGGGGGAGGGGGTAATGAGCAGTTCTTC. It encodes CASSFNTFGGGGNEQFF.

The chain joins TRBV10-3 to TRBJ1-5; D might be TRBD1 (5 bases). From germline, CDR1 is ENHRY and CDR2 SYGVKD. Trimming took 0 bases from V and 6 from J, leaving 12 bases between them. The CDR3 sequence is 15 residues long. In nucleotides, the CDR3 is TGTGCCATCAGTGAGTCGGCGGGGCCGGGTCAGCCCCAGCATTTT. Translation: CAISESAGPGQPQHF.

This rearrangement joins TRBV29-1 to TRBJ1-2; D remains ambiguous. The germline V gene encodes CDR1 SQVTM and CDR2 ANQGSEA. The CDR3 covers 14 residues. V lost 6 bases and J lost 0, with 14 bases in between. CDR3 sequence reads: CSVETGITNYGYTF. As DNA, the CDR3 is TGCAGCGTGGAAACCGGGATCACTAACTATGGCTACACCTTC. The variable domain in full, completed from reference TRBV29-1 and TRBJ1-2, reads SAVISQKPSRDICQRGTSLTIQCQVDSQVTMMFWYRQQPGQSLTLIATANQGSEATYESGFVIDKFPISRPNLTFSTLTVSNMSPEDSSIYLCSVETGITNYGYTFGSGTRLTVV.

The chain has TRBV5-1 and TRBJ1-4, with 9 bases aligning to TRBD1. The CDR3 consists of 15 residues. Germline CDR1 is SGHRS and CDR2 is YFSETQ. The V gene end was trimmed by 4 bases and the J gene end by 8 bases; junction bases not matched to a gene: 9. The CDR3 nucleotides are TGCGCCAGCAGCGGGGGGACAGGGATTGTGGAAAAACTGTTTTTT. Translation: CASSGGTGIVEKLFF.